This T cell receptor (beta chain) was captured by sequencing in a study of T cells in Graves' hyperthyroidism and ophthalmopathy (dated by TCRdb to the late 2010s). Context from the whole study: Peripheral blood samples were taken at the time of initial diagnosis, prior to any treatment. The paper reports TCR Vbeta CDR3 sequencing of 140 or so peripheral blood samples: around 45 ophthalmopathy, fewer than 85 hyperthyroidism and some 17 progressor patients. After sampling, hyperthyroidism patients received methimazole starting at 30 mg daily, and ophthalmopathy patients received high-dose intravenous methylprednisolone. For training and testing, the 80 to 100 patients in the discovery cohort were randomly divided in a 7:3 ratio. To identify distinguishing TCR V-J signatures, a discovery cohort of around 100 patients was used, comprising 43 with Graves' ophthalmopathy and approximately 58 with stable Graves' hyperthyroidism. In addition, the study compared T-cell repertoires in thyroid tissue and in blood from five to seven Graves' hyperthyroidism patients. Prospective prediction of ophthalmopathy was tested in an independent validation cohort of fewer than 20 hyperthyroidism patients and 17 patients who later progressed to ophthalmopathy.

Amplification of TCR beta CDR3 regions was carried out from RNA transcripts. A first-round RT-PCR of the TCR CDR3 used the HTBI primer set with the Qiagen OneStep RT-PCR kit. A second multiplex PCR round built the libraries, followed by size selection and purification. Libraries were sequenced paired-end with 100 bp reads on an Illumina HiSeq2000. Concerning the study's data processing: SOAPnuke was used to process the raw data, throwing out any read that contained adapters or uncalled bases, had a mean Phred below 15, or lacked an exact constant-primer or identifier match. COPE v1.2.5 was used to merge the high-quality paired reads, and each unique nucleotide sequence was defined as a clonotype. MiTCR v1.1 was used to align the clonotypes against IMGT TRBV, TRBD and TRBJ reference segments. The analysis was restricted to V-J combinations with a frequency above 0.0001, which together covered just over 98% of the repertoires. A TCS score was defined as the ratio between F50 (clonal expansion) and ExV (chaos), using BLOSUM62-based TCRdist between CDR3 peptides within each V-J. Welch's t-statistics and random forest reduced roughly 540 V-J features to 13, which were used in a naive Bayes classifier (R e1071). TCRdb passed the public sequencing reads through fastp at Q25 and MiXCR, retaining productive beta sequences. Rows with one shared CDR3 protein collapse into an entry with the most common genes and DNA. TCRdb's processing, not the study's, gives the V and J calls here. This sample is represented by around 340,000 distinct CDR3 sequences; about 15% of them were singletons. The top ten constitute around 33% of the sample.

V drops 3 bases and J drops 8 bases, leaving 12 bases in between. The germline V gene specifies SGHNT as CDR1 and YENEEA as CDR2. From the cysteine through the phenylalanine, the CDR3 covers 13 amino acids. Solely the CDR3 DNA is kept, with 39 bases framed from the first base. Stable Graves' hyperthyroidism was defined as no progression to ophthalmopathy during 18 months of follow-up. The hyperthyroidism patients were between 18 and 65 years old and newly diagnosed, with a disease duration of less than 2 months. Any patient with an uncontrolled infection, another autoimmune disease, pregnancy or lactation was excluded. Diagnoses relied on clinical symptoms, serum thyroxine and TRAb, thyroid ultrasound and orbital computed tomography. PBMCs were separated from 8 to 10 ml of fresh peripheral blood using Ficoll-Paque density gradient centrifugation. Total RNA was extracted with Trizol reagent, and quality was checked on an Agilent 2100 Bioanalyzer.

This clonotype appeared many times. Its cognate antigen has yet to be identified. No qualities accompany the bases; no much larger clone lies one base away. The study at large found these results: Sample size was not statistically predetermined, and investigators were not blinded to group allocation. Most expanded thyroid clonotypes (frequency above 0.001) were also detected in blood, a finding suggesting that blood repertoires may reflect thyroid immune responses. In cross-validation, a model built on a 13 V-J signature told ophthalmopathy apart from stable hyperthyroidism with approximately 90% sensitivity and approximately 81% specificity, and in testing the same model reached 80%/75%. During validation, the model predicted progression to ophthalmopathy a median of around 6 months ahead of onset, with almost 71% sensitivity and about 75% specificity.

This sequence uses TRBV11-3 and TRBJ2-3, with the identity of the D gene unclear. The sequence came from a man aged 25-40 years with Graves' hyperthyroidism. The source material was blood. In nucleotides, the sequence is TGTGCCAGCAGCTTCCCCCACCGTGGTACGCAGTATTTT. This gives the protein CASSFPHRGTQYF. The reference TRBV11-3 and TRBJ2-3 proteins fill in what lies around the CDR3, so the full variable domain reads EAGVVQSPRYKIIEKKQPVAFWCNPISGHNTLYWYLQNLGQGPELLIRYENEEAVDDSQLPKDRFSAERLKGVDSTLKIQPAELGDSAVYLCASSFPHRGTQYFGPGTRLTVL.